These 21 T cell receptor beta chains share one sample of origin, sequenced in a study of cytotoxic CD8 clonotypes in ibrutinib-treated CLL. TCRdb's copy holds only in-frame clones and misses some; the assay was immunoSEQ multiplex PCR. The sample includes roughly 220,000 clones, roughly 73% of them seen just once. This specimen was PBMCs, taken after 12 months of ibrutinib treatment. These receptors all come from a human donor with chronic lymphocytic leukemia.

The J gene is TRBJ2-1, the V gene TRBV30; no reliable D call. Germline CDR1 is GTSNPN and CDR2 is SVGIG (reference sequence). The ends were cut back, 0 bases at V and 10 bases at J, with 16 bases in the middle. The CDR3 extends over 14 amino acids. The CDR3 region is CAWSVDSRNQEQFF. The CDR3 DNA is TGTGCCTGGAGTGTGGATAGCCGGAACCAAGAGCAGTTCTTC.

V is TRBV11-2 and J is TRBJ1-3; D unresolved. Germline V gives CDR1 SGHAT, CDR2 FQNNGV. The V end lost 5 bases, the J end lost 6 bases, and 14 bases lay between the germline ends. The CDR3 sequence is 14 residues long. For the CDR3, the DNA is TGTGCCAGCAGCAGAAGTAGATTTGAAAACACCATATATTTT. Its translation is CASSRSRFENTIYF.

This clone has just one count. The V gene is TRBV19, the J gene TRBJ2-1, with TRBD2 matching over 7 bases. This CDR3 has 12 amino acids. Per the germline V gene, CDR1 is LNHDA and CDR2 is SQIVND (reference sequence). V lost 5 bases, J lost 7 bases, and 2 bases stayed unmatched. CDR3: CASSWGGNEQFF. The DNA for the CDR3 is TGTGCCAGTAGTTGGGGGGGGAATGAGCAGTTCTTC.

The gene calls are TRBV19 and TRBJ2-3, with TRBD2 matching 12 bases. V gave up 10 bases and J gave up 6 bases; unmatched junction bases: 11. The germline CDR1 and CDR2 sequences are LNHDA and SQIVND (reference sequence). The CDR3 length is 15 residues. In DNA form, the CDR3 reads TGTGCCACTTCTAGCGGGAGGGCCGGGATTGATACGCAGTATTTT. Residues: CATSSGRAGIDTQYF.

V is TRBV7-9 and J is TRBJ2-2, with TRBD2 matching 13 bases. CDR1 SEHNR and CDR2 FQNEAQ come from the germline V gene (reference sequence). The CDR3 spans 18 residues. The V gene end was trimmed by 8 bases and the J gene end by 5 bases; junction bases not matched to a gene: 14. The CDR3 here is CASERTSGGSFRTGELFF. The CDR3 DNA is TGTGCCAGCGAGAGGACTAGCGGGGGTAGTTTTCGGACCGGGGAGCTGTTTTTT. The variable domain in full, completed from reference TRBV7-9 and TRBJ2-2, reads DTGVSQNPRHKITKRGQNVTFRCDPISEHNRLYWYRQTLGQGPEFLTYFQNEAQLEKSRLLSDRFSAERPKGSFSTLEIQRTEQGDSAMYLCASERTSGGSFRTGELFFGEGSRLTVL.

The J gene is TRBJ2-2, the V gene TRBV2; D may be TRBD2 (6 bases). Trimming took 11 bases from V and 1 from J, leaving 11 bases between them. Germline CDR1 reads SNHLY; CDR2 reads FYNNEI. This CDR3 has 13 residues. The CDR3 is CACGVENTGELFF. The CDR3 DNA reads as TGTGCCTGCGGGGTAGAGAACACCGGGGAGCTGTTTTTT.

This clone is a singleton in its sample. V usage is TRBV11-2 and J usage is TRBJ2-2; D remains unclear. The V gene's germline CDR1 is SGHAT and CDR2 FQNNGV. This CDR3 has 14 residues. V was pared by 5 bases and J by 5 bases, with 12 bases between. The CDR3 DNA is TGTGCCAGCAGCGAACTACAGACGACCGGGGAGCTGTTTTTT. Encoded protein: CASSELQTTGELFF. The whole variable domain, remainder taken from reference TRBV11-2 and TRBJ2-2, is EAGVAQSPRYKIIEKRQSVAFWCNPISGHATLYWYQQILGQGPKLLIQFQNNGVVDDSQLPKDRFSAERLKGVDSTLKIQPAKLEDSAVYLCASSELQTTGELFFGEGSRLTVL.

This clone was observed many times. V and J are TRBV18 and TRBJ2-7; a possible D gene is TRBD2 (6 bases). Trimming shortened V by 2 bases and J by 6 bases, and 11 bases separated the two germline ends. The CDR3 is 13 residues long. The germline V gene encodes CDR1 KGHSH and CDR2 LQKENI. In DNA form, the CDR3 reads TGTGCCAGCTCACCAATGGCAGCGGGCGAGCAGTACTTC. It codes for CASSPMAAGEQYF.

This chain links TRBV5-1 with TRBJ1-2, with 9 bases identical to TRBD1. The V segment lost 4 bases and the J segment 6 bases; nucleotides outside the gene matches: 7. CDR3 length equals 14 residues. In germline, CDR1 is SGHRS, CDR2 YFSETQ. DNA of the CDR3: TGCGCCAGCAGCGCGCCGGGACAGGGCAATGGCTACACCTTC. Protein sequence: CASSAPGQGNGYTF. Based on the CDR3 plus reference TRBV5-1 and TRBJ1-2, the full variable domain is KAGVTQTPRYLIKTRGQQVTLSCSPISGHRSVSWYQQTPGQGLQFLFEYFSETQRNKGNFPGRFSGRQFSNSRSEMNVSTLELGDSALYLCASSAPGQGNGYTFGSGTRLTVV.

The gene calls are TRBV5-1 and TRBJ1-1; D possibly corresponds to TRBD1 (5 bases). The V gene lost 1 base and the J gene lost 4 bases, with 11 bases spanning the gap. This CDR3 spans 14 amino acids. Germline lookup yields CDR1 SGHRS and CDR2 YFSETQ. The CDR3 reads CASSLIQGGTEAFF. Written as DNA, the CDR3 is TGCGCCAGCAGCTTGATCCAGGGTGGCACTGAAGCTTTCTTT.

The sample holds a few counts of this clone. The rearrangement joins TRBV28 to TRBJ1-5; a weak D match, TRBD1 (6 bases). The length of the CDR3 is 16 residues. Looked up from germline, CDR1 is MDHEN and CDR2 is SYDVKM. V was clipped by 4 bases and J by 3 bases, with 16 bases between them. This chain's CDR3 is CASSSYQQGINQPQHF. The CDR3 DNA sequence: TGTGCCAGCAGTTCCTACCAACAGGGTATCAATCAGCCCCAGCATTTT.

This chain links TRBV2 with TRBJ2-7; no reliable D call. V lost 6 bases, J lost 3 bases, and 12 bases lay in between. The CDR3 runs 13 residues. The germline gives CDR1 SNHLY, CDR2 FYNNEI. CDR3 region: CASRRDTYYEQYF. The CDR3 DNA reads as TGTGCCAGCAGAAGAGACACCTACTACGAGCAGTACTTC.

This CDR3 is CASSRQEYSNQPQHF. The CDR3 DNA is TGTGCCAGCAGTCGGCAGGAATATAGCAATCAGCCCCAGCATTTT. The V and J genes are TRBV6-6 and TRBJ1-5; no firm D call. The CDR3 consists of 15 residues. Trimming removed 5 bases at V and 0 bases at J, with 11 bases between. In germline, CDR1 is MNHNY, CDR2 SVGAGI (reference sequence).

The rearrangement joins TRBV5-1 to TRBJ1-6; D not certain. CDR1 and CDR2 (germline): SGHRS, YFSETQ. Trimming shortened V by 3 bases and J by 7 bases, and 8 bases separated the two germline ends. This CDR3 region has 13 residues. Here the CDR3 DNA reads TGCGCCAGCAGCTGGGAACAAAATTCACCCCTCCACTTT. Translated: CASSWEQNSPLHF. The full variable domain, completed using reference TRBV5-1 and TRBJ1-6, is KAGVTQTPRYLIKTRGQQVTLSCSPISGHRSVSWYQQTPGQGLQFLFEYFSETQRNKGNFPGRFSGRQFSNSRSEMNVSTLELGDSALYLCASSWEQNSPLHFGNGTRLTVT.

The CDR3: CASSSGTANTGELFF. The CDR3 DNA follows: TGTGCCAGCAGCTCCGGGACTGCCAACACCGGGGAGCTGTTTTTT. V and J are TRBV5-6 and TRBJ2-2, with D tentatively TRBD2 (6 bases). The CDR3 covers 15 residues. Germline CDR1 SGHDT, CDR2 YYEEEE. The V and J ends lost 3 bases and 2 bases respectively, with 11 bases between them.

CDR3 in amino acids: CASSYWGQEAFF. The CDR3 DNA is TGTGCCAGCAGTTATTGGGGACAGGAAGCTTTCTTT. This sequence joins TRBV6-6 and TRBJ1-1; 7 nucleotides match TRBD1. CDR1 is MNHNY, CDR2 SVGAGI, per germline (reference sequence). The CDR3 is made up of 12 amino acids. Trimming at V came to 3 bases and at J to 8 bases, leaving 3 bases not matched to a gene.

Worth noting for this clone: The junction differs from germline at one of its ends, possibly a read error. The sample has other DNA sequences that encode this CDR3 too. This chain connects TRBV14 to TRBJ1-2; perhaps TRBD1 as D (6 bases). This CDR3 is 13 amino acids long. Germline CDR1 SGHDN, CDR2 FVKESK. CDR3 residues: CASREQGWGGYTF. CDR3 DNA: TGTGCCAGCAGAGAACAGGGTTGGGGAGGCTATACCTTC.

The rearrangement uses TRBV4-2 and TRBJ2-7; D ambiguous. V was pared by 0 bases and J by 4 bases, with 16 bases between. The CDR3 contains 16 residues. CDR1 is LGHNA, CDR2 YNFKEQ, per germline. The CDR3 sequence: CASSQDPTTTNYEQYF. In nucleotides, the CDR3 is TGTGCCAGCAGCCAAGATCCGACCACAACGAATTACGAGCAGTACTTC.

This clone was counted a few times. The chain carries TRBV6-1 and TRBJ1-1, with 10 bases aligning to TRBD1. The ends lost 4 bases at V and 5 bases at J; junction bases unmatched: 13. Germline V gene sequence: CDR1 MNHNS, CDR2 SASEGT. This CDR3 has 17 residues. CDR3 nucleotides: TGTGCCAGCAGTGTTGGCCCGACAGGGGGCTTGGGAACTGAAGCTTTCTTT. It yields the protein CASSVGPTGGLGTEAFF.

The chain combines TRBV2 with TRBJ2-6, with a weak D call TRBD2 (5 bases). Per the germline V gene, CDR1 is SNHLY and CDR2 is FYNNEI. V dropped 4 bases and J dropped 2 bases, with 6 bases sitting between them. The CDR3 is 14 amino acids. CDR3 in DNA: TGTGCCAGCAGTGCGGAGGCTGGGGCCAACGTCCTGACTTTC. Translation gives CASSAEAGANVLTF.

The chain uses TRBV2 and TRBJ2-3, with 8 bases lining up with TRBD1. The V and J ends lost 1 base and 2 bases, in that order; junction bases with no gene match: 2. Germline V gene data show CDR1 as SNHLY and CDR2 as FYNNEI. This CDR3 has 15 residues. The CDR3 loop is CASSEGRGHTDTQYF. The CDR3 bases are TGTGCCAGCAGTGAAGGCAGGGGGCACACAGATACGCAGTATTTT. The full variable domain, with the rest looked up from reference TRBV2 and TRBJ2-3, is EPEVTQTPSHQVTQMGQEVILRCVPISNHLYFYWYRQILGQKVEFLVSFYNNEISEKSEIFDDQFSVERPDGSNFTLKIRSTKLEDSAMYFCASSEGRGHTDTQYFGPGTRLTVL.